These 19 T cell receptor beta chains were all obtained from the same sample, sequenced in a study of blood T cells in healthy people across ages. Then a second PCR, running roughly 7 to 11 cycles, was carried out with a sample-barcoded 5' primer and a J-beta primer mix. TCRdb re-called the 5' RACE reads with MiXCR, one entry per CDR3 protein. Of about 1.6 million distinct CDR3 sequences listed, about 32% were seen once; the top ten hold 11%. The sample consisted of blood. All receptors come from a woman in her 30s in good health.

In its sample, this clonotype was seen a few times. The rearrangement uses TRBV7-9 and TRBJ2-5; 7 bases fit TRBD1. The CDR3 loop spans 14 amino acids. V dropped 5 bases and J dropped 2; count of bases not matched to a gene: 5. Germline V CDR1 and CDR2: SEHNR, FQNEAQ (reference sequence). CDR3: CASSEYRGQETQYF. The CDR3 DNA reads TGTGCCAGCAGCGAATACAGGGGACAAGAGACCCAGTACTTC.

The chain uses TRBV7-2 and TRBJ2-1, with a possible D match to TRBD2 (6 bases). Germline CDR1 SGHTA, CDR2 FQGNSA. Trimming took off 5 bases at V and 11 bases at J, with 16 bases between the two ends. This CDR3 has 13 residues. The CDR3 reads CASSLLEAGKQFF. The CDR3 coding sequence is TGTGCCAGCAGCCTGCTCGAGGCGGGGAAGCAGTTCTTC.

The table lists this clonotype with many counts. V usage is TRBV20-1 and J usage is TRBJ2-5, with a possible D match to TRBD2 (5 bases). V lost 0 bases and J lost 1, with 15 bases in between. The germline gives CDR1 DFQATT, CDR2 SNEGSKA (reference sequence). The CDR3 is made up of 16 amino acids. CDR3 coding DNA: TGCAGTGCTAGAGATTGGAGGTTGAGCTTCCAAGAGACCCAGTACTTC. Its translation is CSARDWRLSFQETQYF.

The J gene is TRBJ2-7, the V gene TRBV27, with 7 bases matching TRBD1. Near its end, the DNA agrees better with TRBJ2-5, so the J call may be wrong. Looked up from germline, CDR1 is MNHEY and CDR2 is SMNVEV (reference sequence). The CDR3 loop spans 14 amino acids. Here the CDR3 reads CASSSDRAAQTQYF. The DNA for the CDR3 is TGTGCCAGCAGTTCCGACAGGGCGGCGCAGACCCAGTACTTC.

A word on this clonotype: At one end, the junction sequence differs from germline, possibly due to a read error. V and J are TRBV3-1 and TRBJ2-1; D call uncertain. Germline V gives CDR1 LGHDT, CDR2 YNNKEL (reference sequence). The CDR3 spans 13 residues. In DNA form, the CDR3 reads TGTACCAGCAGCCAAGATGTGGTAGGCGAGCAGTTCTTC. It translates to CTSSQDVVGEQFF.

This chain uses TRBV20-1 with TRBJ2-1; D is ambiguous. This CDR3 region has 12 residues. Germline lookup yields CDR1 DFQATT and CDR2 SNEGSKA (reference sequence). V was clipped by 3 bases and J by 6 bases, with 9 bases between them. This CDR3 is CSASPASNEQFF. The CDR3 region has the DNA TGCAGTGCTAGTCCCGCTAGCAATGAGCAGTTCTTC.

This clonotype was seen a few times. The chain uses TRBV9 and TRBJ2-7; D gene unclear. CDR1 and CDR2 from the germline V gene are SGDLS and YYNGEE. V was cut by 3 bases and J by 5 bases, with 12 bases left in between. The CDR3 runs to 13 residues. The CDR3 bases are TGTGCCAGCAGCGCTCGGACGAGCAACGAGCAGTACTTC. Translated: CASSARTSNEQYF.

The chain is built from TRBV7-9 and TRBJ1-2; unclear D gene. With 1 base removed from V and 2 bases from J, the gap between germline ends came to 14 bases. Germline values: CDR1 SEHNR, CDR2 FQNEAQ (reference sequence). The CDR3 consists of 16 residues. The CDR3 DNA reads as TGTGCCAGCAGCTTAGGGGTTGCAGGACGGAACTATGGCTACACCTTC. Translation: CASSLGVAGRNYGYTF.

This clonotype was recorded a few times. This chain connects TRBV7-9 to TRBJ1-4, with D possibly being TRBD1 (5 bases). V dropped 5 bases and J dropped 4 bases, with 14 bases sitting between them. The CDR3 has 15 residues. CDR1 is SEHNR, CDR2 FQNEAQ, per germline (reference sequence). The CDR3 DNA reads TGTGCCAGCAGCCCCGCCGGGACGGATAATGAAAAACTGTTTTTT. As protein: CASSPAGTDNEKLFF.

V usage is TRBV9 and J usage is TRBJ1-1; 9 bases agree with TRBD1. This CDR3 has 16 amino acids. V lost 3 bases and J lost 5; bases outside the gene matches: 11. Germline-derived CDR1 and CDR2 are SGDLS and YYNGEE. The CDR3 is CASSAHRGHWSTEAFF. In DNA, the CDR3 is TGTGCCAGCAGCGCCCACAGGGGGCATTGGAGTACTGAAGCTTTCTTT.

The chain is built from TRBV7-8 and TRBJ2-1, with 7 bases fitting TRBD2. The DNA matches TRBJ2-7 better at its end, which makes the J call doubtful. Germline V gene lookup returns CDR1 SGHVS and CDR2 FQNEAQ. There are 14 residues in the CDR3. CDR3 protein: CASSPRGGPSEQYF. In DNA form, the CDR3 reads TGTGCCAGCAGCCCTCGGGGAGGGCCTAGCGAGCAGTACTTC.

J is TRBJ2-1 and V is TRBV7-3; D is perhaps TRBD1 (5 bases). The CDR3 contains 15 residues. Germline CDR1 SGHTA, CDR2 FQGTGA. V was clipped by 4 bases and J by 2 bases, with 12 bases between them. CDR3 region: CASSYSQGPYNEQFF. CDR3 coding DNA: TGTGCCAGCAGCTACTCCCAGGGCCCCTACAATGAGCAGTTCTTC.

The rearrangement uses TRBV12-3 or TRBV12-4 and TRBJ2-3; TRBD1 aligns across 10 bases. The CDR3 runs to 15 residues. With 8 bases clipped from V and 3 bases from J, the junction kept 8 bases outside the gene matches. CDR3 in DNA: TGTGCCAGCCCCGGGGGGACAGGGGTGACAGATACGCAGTATTTT. This encodes CASPGGTGVTDTQYF.

This clonotype has only a few counts. V gene TRBV7-8 combines with J gene TRBJ2-1, with a weak D call TRBD2 (6 bases). V was cut by 2 bases and J by 5 bases, with 28 bases left in between. The CDR3 length is 20 residues. Germline loops: CDR1 SGHVS, CDR2 FQNEAQ. The CDR3 region is CASSLFSPGSIGTGDNEQFF. CDR3 coding DNA: TGTGCCAGCAGCTTATTCAGCCCTGGTAGTATTGGGACTGGTGACAATGAGCAGTTCTTC.

In this sample, this clonotype turned up a few times. The chain combines TRBV15 with TRBJ2-4; D possibly corresponds to TRBD1 (5 bases). The CDR3 sequence is 12 residues long. Germline V gene lookup returns CDR1 LNHNV and CDR2 YYDKDF (reference sequence). V was trimmed by 9 bases and J by 0 bases, leaving 6 bases between them. The CDR3 is CATGVAKNIQYF. The CDR3 nucleotides read TGTGCCACAGGGGTAGCCAAAAACATTCAGTACTTC.

The V gene is TRBV4-1, the J gene TRBJ2-2; TRBD1 matches 10 bases. CDR1 and CDR2 from the germline V gene are MGHRA and YSYEKL. V lost 4 bases to trimming and J lost 6 bases; unmatched junction nucleotides: 11. The CDR3 is 17 residues long. CDR3 bases: TGCGCCAGCAGCCCCCTGGGGACAGGGGCCCCTGCCGGGGAGCTGTTTTTT. Translating gives CASSPLGTGAPAGELFF.

In its sample, this clonotype was seen a few times. The chain joins TRBV28 to TRBJ2-7, with D maybe TRBD2 (6 bases). This CDR3 has 15 amino acids. V lost 6 bases and J lost 5, with 20 bases in between. The germline CDR1 and CDR2 sequences are MDHEN and SYDVKM. Written as DNA, the CDR3 is TGTGCCAGCAGCCTCCGGGGTCTAGCGTCCCACGAGCAGTACTTC. Translated, it gives CASSLRGLASHEQYF.

In this sample, this clonotype turned up once. This may arise from a read error, as a much more abundant clone is one base away. This sequence joins TRBV5-1 and TRBJ2-1; the D call may be TRBD1 or TRBD2 (5 bases each). This CDR3 is 13 amino acids long. Germline V CDR1 and CDR2: SGHRS, YFSETQ. CDR3 loop: CVSSLAWGNEQFF. CDR3 DNA sequence: TGCGTCAGCAGCTTGGCCTGGGGGAATGAGCAGTTCTTC.

The chain uses TRBV20-1 and TRBJ2-2, with 12 bases aligning to TRBD1. The CDR3 has 14 amino acids. Trimming removed 3 bases from V and 6 bases from J; junction bases left unmatched: 2. The V gene's germline CDR1 is DFQATT and CDR2 SNEGSKA (reference sequence). The CDR3 DNA sequence: TGCAGTGCTAGTGGGACAGGGGGCTCCGGGGAGCTGTTTTTT. Translated: CSASGTGGSGELFF.